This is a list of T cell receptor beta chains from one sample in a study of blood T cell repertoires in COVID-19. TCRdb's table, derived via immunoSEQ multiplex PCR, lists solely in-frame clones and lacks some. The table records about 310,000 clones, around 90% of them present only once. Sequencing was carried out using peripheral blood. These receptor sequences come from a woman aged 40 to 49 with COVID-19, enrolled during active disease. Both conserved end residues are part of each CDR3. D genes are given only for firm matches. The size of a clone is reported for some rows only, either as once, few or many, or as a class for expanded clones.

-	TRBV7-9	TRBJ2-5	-	CASSAGGIRETQYF	TGTGCCAGCAGCGCTGGGGGGATAAGAGAGACCCAGTACTTC
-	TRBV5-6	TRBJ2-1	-	CASRNAGEGYNEQFF	TGTGCCAGCAGAAATGCAGGGGAAGGCTACAATGAGCAGTTCTTC
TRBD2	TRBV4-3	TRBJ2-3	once	CASSPLAGVDTQYF	TGCGCCAGCAGCCCACTAGCGGGAGTTGATACGCAGTATTTT
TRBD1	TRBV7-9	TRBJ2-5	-	CASSSWTGEETQYF	TGTGCCAGCAGCTCGTGGACAGGGGAAGAGACCCAGTACTTC
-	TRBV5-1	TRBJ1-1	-	CASSFQGSDTEAFF	TGCGCCAGCAGCTTCCAGGGGTCGGACACTGAAGCTTTCTTT
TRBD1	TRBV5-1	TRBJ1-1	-	CASSLGQGAGMNTEAFF	TGCGCCAGCAGCTTGGGACAGGGGGCAGGGATGAACACTGAAGCTTTCTTT
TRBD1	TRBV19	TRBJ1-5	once	CASSDRGVPPVSNQPQHF	TGTGCCAGTTCCGACAGGGGCGTCCCACCCGTTAGCAATCAGCCCCAGCATTTT
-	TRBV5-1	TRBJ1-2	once	CASSLEGDYGYTF	TGCGCCAGCAGCTTGGAAGGGGACTATGGCTACACCTTC
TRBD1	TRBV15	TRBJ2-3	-	CATSPGQGARSIRTDTQYF	TGTGCCACCAGCCCTGGACAGGGGGCGCGGAGTATTCGGACAGATACGCAGTATTTT
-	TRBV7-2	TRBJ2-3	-	CASSPTGPTDTQYF	TGTGCCAGCAGCCCAACAGGACCCACAGATACGCAGTATTTT
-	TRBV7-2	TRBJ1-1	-	CASSLDVGVFTEAFF	TGTGCCAGCAGCCTCGATGTAGGGGTCTTCACTGAAGCTTTCTTT
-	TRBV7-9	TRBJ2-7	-	CASSSIYEQYF	TGTGCCAGCAGCTCTATCTACGAGCAGTACTTC
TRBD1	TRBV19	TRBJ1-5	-	CASSILRDRAFYSNQPQHF	TGTGCCAGTAGTATTCTAAGGGACAGGGCCTTTTATAGCAATCAGCCCCAGCATTTT
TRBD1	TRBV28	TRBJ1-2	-	CASSLLSLQGGYGYTF	TGTGCCAGCAGTTTATTATCCCTACAGGGGGGCTATGGCTACACCTTC
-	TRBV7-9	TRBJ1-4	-	CASSLALGANEKLFF	TGTGCCAGCAGCTTAGCGCTCGGGGCTAATGAAAAACTGTTTTTT
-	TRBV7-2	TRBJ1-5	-	CASSSAGGNQPQHF	TGTGCCAGCAGCTCCGCGGGGGGTAATCAGCCCCAGCATTTT
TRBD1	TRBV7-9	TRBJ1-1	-	CASSLRQGAAEAFF	TGTGCCAGCAGCTTAAGACAGGGGGCCGCTGAAGCTTTCTTT
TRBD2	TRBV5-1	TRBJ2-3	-	CASSQRTSGGNTDTQYF	TGCGCCAGCAGCCAACGGACTAGCGGGGGGAACACAGATACGCAGTATTTT
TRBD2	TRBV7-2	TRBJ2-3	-	CASSSRLAGVSDTQYF	TGTGCCAGCAGCTCTCGACTAGCGGGGGTGTCAGATACGCAGTATTTT
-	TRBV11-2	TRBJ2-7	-	CASSLLTPRGLSYFYEQYF	TGTGCCAGCAGCTTATTAACCCCCCGAGGACTATCATACTTCTACGAGCAGTACTTC
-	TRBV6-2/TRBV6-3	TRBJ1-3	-	CASSYPGISGNTIYF	TGTGCCAGCAGTTACCCGGGGATCTCTGGAAACACCATATATTTT
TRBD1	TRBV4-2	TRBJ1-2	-	CASSQDWAAGQDFGYTF	TGTGCCAGCAGCCAAGATTGGGCGGCGGGACAGGACTTCGGCTACACCTTC
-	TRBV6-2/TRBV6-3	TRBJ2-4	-	CASSYEVLAKNIQYF	TGTGCCAGCAGTTATGAGGTCCTCGCCAAAAACATTCAGTACTTC
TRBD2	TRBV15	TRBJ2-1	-	CASSLAGYYNEQFF	TGTGCCAGTTCTCTAGCGGGGTACTACAATGAGCAGTTCTTC
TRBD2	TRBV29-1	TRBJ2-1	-	CSVEDPLKGLAVDSSYNEQFF	TGCAGCGTTGAAGATCCCCTGAAAGGACTAGCGGTGGACAGCTCCTACAATGAGCAGTTCTTC
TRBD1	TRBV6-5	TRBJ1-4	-	CASGGTANEKLFF	TGTGCCAGCGGCGGGACAGCTAATGAAAAACTGTTTTTT
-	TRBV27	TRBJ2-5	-	CASSLVPGYQETQYF	TGTGCCAGCAGTCTAGTCCCGGGGTACCAAGAGACCCAGTACTTC
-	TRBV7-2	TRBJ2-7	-	CASSLEGQTYEQYF	TGTGCCAGCAGCTTGGAGGGACAGACCTACGAGCAGTACTTC
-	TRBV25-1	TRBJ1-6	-	CASSEQGPLNSPLHF	TGTGCCAGCAGTGAACAGGGCCCCCTTAATTCACCCCTCCACTTT
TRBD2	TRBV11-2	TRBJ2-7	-	CASSLGGGSPGEQYF	TGTGCCAGCAGCTTAGGGGGCGGGAGCCCGGGAGAGCAGTACTTC
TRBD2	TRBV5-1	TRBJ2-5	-	CASSLVLAGGETQYF	TGCGCCAGCAGCTTGGTTCTAGCGGGTGGAGAGACCCAGTACTTC
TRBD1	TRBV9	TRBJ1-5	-	CASSAGQGVHQPQHF	TGTGCCAGCAGCGCAGGACAGGGGGTCCATCAGCCCCAGCATTTT
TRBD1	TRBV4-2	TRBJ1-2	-	CASRHETGDIGYTF	TGTGCCAGCAGGCACGAGACAGGGGATATCGGCTACACCTTC
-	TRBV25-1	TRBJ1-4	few	CASSEYAGAVPTNEKLFF	TGTGCCAGCAGTGAATACGCGGGGGCCGTGCCAACTAATGAAAAACTGTTTTTT
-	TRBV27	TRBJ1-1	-	CASRPTGNTEAFF	TGTGCCAGCAGGCCTACAGGGAACACTGAAGCTTTCTTT
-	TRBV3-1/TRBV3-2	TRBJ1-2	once	CASRSAFYGYTF	TGTGCCAGCCGGAGCGCGTTTTATGGCTACACCTTC
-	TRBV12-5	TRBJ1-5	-	CASGLTGNQPQHF	TGTGCTAGTGGTTTGACAGGGAATCAGCCCCAGCATTTT
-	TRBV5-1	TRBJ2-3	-	CASSHKLEEDLLGSTDTQYF	TGCGCCAGCAGCCACAAACTAGAAGAAGACCTTTTGGGTTCTACAGATACGCAGTATTTT
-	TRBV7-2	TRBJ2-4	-	CASSRGQGLGFQYF	TGTGCCAGCAGCAGGGGACAAGGGCTGGGGTTTCAGTACTTC
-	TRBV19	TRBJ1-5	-	CASSIGIRGRASNQPQHF	TGTGCCAGTAGTATTGGGATAAGGGGCAGGGCAAGCAATCAGCCCCAGCATTTT
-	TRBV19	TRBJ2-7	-	CASSAARGSYEQYF	TGTGCCAGTAGTGCCGCGCGGGGCAGCTACGAGCAGTACTTC
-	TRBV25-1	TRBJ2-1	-	CASSDLDLMRNEQFF	TGTGCCAGCAGTGACCTAGATCTGATGCGCAATGAGCAGTTCTTC
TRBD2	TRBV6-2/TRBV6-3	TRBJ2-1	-	CASSPTSGGANEQFF	TGTGCCAGCAGTCCGACTAGCGGGGGGGCCAATGAGCAGTTCTTC
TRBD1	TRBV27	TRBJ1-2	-	CASSFRQGAVGYTF	TGTGCCAGCAGTTTCAGACAGGGGGCCGTTGGCTACACCTTC
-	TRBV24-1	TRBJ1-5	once	CATMSGQHDQPQHF	TGTGCCACCATGTCTGGACAACACGATCAGCCCCAGCATTTT
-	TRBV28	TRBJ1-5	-	CASSSPWAAQHF	TGTGCCAGCAGTTCCCCTTGGGCAGCCCAACATTTT
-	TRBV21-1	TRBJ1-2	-	CASSKLDDREGCNGYTF	TGTGCCAGCAGCAAATTGGACGACAGGGAAGGGTGTAATGGCTACACCTTC
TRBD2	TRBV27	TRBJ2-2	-	CASSKTSGAYTGELFF	TGTGCCAGCAGTAAGACTAGCGGGGCTTACACCGGGGAGCTGTTTTTT
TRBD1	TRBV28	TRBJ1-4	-	CASSRTGTGGNEKLFF	TGTGCCAGCAGTCGCACAGGGACAGGGGGAAATGAAAAACTGTTTTTT
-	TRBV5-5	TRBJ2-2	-	CASSSRQTNTGELFF	TGTGCCAGCAGTTCTAGGCAAACGAACACCGGGGAGCTGTTTTTT
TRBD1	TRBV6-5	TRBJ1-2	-	CASSWTGGLGYTF	TGTGCCAGCAGTTGGACAGGGGGCCTTGGCTACACCTTC
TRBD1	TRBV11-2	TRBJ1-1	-	CASSLVQGQGPEAFF	TGTGCCAGCAGCTTAGTACAGGGGCAAGGGCCTGAAGCTTTCTTT
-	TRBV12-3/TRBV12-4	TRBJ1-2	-	CASSFGGGGYTF	TGTGCCAGCAGTTTCGGGGGTGGTGGCTACACCTTC
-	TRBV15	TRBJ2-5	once	CATSRDRRGREETQYF	TGTGCCACCAGCAGAGATCGAAGAGGCCGCGAAGAGACCCAGTACTTC
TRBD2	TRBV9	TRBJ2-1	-	CASSVTLSGSGGYNEQFF	TGTGCCAGCAGCGTAACCCTATCGGGCAGCGGGGGGTACAATGAGCAGTTCTTC
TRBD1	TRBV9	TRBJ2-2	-	CASSLQGRKVTGELFF	TGTGCCAGCAGCTTACAGGGGAGAAAAGTCACCGGGGAGCTGTTTTTT
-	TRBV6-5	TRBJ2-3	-	CASSYSVVSTDTQYF	TGTGCCAGCAGTTACTCGGTAGTATCCACAGATACGCAGTATTTT
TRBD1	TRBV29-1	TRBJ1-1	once	CSGDRGGTEAFF	TGCAGCGGCGACAGGGGGGGCACTGAAGCTTTCTTT
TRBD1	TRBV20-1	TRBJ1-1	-	CSAGGQGNTEAFF	TGCAGTGCTGGTGGACAGGGGAACACTGAAGCTTTCTTT